The 32 T cell receptor beta chains presented below share a single source sample, sequenced in a study of blood T cell repertoires in COVID-19. TCRdb's table, derived via immunoSEQ multiplex PCR, lists solely in-frame clones and lacks some. The profile shows about 87,000 clones, 70% to 85% of them singletons. Input material: peripheral blood. These receptor sequences come from a woman older than 75 with COVID-19, enrolled during active disease.

The CDR3 DNA is TGTGCCAGTAGTCCAAGTGCGGGGGAGACCCAGTACTTC. This codes for CASSPSAGETQYF. The chain carries TRBV19 and TRBJ2-5; D might be TRBD2 (6 bases). The germline CDR1 and CDR2 sequences are LNHDA and SQIVND (reference sequence). The CDR3 is made up of 13 amino acids. The V and J ends lost 5 bases and 5 bases respectively, with 12 bases between them.

This clone has a single count. The CDR3: CSGGTRSSYNEQFF. CDR3 nucleotides: TGCAGCGGGGGGACTCGTTCTTCCTACAATGAGCAGTTCTTC. This chain uses TRBV29-1 with TRBJ2-1; D is perhaps TRBD2 (6 bases). V was clipped by 7 bases and J by 1 base, with 14 bases between them. The germline gives CDR1 SQVTM, CDR2 ANQGSEA. This CDR3 has 14 residues.

The gene calls are TRBV29-1 and TRBJ2-7, with 7 bases aligning to TRBD1. The CDR3 length is 15 residues. Germline CDR1 and CDR2: SQVTM and ANQGSEA. Unmatched junction bases numbered 7, after V lost 0 bases and J lost 2 bases. The CDR3: CSVEDSYRGTYEQYF. CDR3 DNA: TGCAGCGTTGAAGATTCTTACAGGGGTACCTACGAGCAGTACTTC.

V gene TRBV4-3 combines with J gene TRBJ1-5, with TRBD1 matching over 9 bases. This CDR3 contains 17 residues. Trimming took 3 bases from V and 6 from J; bases not matched to a gene: 12. The germline V gene encodes CDR1 LGHNA and CDR2 YSLEER. The CDR3 here is CASSHYFTGTGSQPQHF. CDR3 sequence (DNA): TGCGCCAGCAGCCATTACTTCACCGGGACAGGGAGTCAGCCCCAGCATTTT.

This chain links TRBV5-1 with TRBJ2-5; 7 bases align to TRBD2. The CDR3 covers 14 residues. Germline CDR1 SGHRS, CDR2 YFSETQ. Trimming removed 0 bases from V and 4 bases from J; junction bases left unmatched: 3. CDR3 sequence (DNA): TGCGCCAGCAGCTTGGCCCGGGGGGTAGAGACCCAGTACTTC. Encoded protein: CASSLARGVETQYF. Full variable domain (remainder filled in from reference TRBV5-1 and TRBJ2-5): KAGVTQTPRYLIKTRGQQVTLSCSPISGHRSVSWYQQTPGQGLQFLFEYFSETQRNKGNFPGRFSGRQFSNSRSEMNVSTLELGDSALYLCASSLARGVETQYFGPGTRLLVL.

The chain joins TRBV3-1 (or the pseudogene TRBV3-2) to TRBJ2-3, with D tentatively TRBD1 (5 bases). CDR1 LGHDT and CDR2 YNNKEL come from the germline V gene (reference sequence). V dropped 4 bases and J dropped 5 bases, with 16 bases sitting between them. The CDR3 runs to 15 residues. The CDR3: CASSLQQVPGDTQYF. CDR3 nucleotide sequence: TGTGCCAGCAGCCTACAACAGGTTCCAGGAGATACGCAGTATTTT.

The V gene is TRBV2, the J gene TRBJ1-2; no clear D. The CDR3 has 14 residues. Germline-derived CDR1 and CDR2 are SNHLY and FYNNEI. V dropped 3 bases and J dropped 6 bases, with 14 bases sitting between them. The CDR3 coding sequence is TGTGCCAGCAGTGAGAGGCAGATCTCCGATGGCTACACCTTC. It yields the protein CASSERQISDGYTF.

This CDR3 is CASSSPGRTDTQYF. The CDR3 DNA reads TGTGCCAGCAGTTCCCCAGGGCGTACAGATACGCAGTATTTT. The chain carries TRBV27 and TRBJ2-3; tentative D call: TRBD1 (5 bases). V was cut by 4 bases and J by 3 bases, with 11 bases left in between. The CDR3 spans 14 residues. Germline CDR1 is MNHEY and CDR2 is SMNVEV (reference sequence).

This clone has more than one count but fewer than ten. The V call is TRBV10-2, the J call TRBJ1-1; D possibly corresponds to TRBD1 (5 bases). V lost 10 bases to trimming and J lost 0 bases, with 12 bases between them. CDR3 length: 13 amino acids. The germline V gene has CDR1 WSHSY and CDR2 SAAADI. The CDR3 nucleotides read TGCGCCACTAACCTGGGGCTGAACACTGAAGCTTTCTTT. Translation: CATNLGLNTEAFF.

The chain recombines TRBV9 with TRBJ2-7, with 10 bases lining up with TRBD1. CDR3 size: 14 residues. The germline V gene has CDR1 SGDLS and CDR2 YYNGEE. The V and J ends lost 3 bases and 6 bases, in that order; junction bases with no gene match: 6. The CDR3 loop is CASSGQGAGGEQYF. CDR3 sequence (DNA): TGTGCCAGCAGCGGACAGGGGGCTGGGGGCGAGCAGTACTTC.

J is TRBJ2-1 and V is TRBV5-1; 8 positions agree with TRBD1. With 5 bases clipped from V and 9 bases from J, the junction kept 10 bases outside the gene matches. Germline V lookup: CDR1 SGHRS, CDR2 YFSETQ. The CDR3 is 14 residues long. DNA of the CDR3: TGCGCCAGCAGTACACCGGGACAGGCGGGTGAGCAGTTCTTC. Encoded protein: CASSTPGQAGEQFF. Together with reference TRBV5-1 and TRBJ2-1, the CDR3 gives the full variable domain: KAGVTQTPRYLIKTRGQQVTLSCSPISGHRSVSWYQQTPGQGLQFLFEYFSETQRNKGNFPGRFSGRQFSNSRSEMNVSTLELGDSALYLCASSTPGQAGEQFFGPGTRLTVL.

The chain combines TRBV2 with TRBJ2-7, with TRBD1 identical over 9 bases. CDR3 length: 15 residues. Germline V CDR1 and CDR2: SNHLY, FYNNEI. V lost 7 bases to trimming and J lost 2 bases; unmatched junction nucleotides: 9. The CDR3 region has the DNA TGTGCCAGCAAACAAGCCGGGACAGGGACCTACGAGCAGTACTTC. Its translation: CASKQAGTGTYEQYF.

The V and J genes are TRBV24-1 and TRBJ2-3; TRBD1 aligns across 7 bases. The length of the CDR3 is 14 residues. V trimming: 5 bases; J trimming: 2 bases; junction bases outside the gene matches: 3. The germline gives CDR1 KGHDR, CDR2 SFDVKD. Written as DNA, the CDR3 is TGTGCCACCAGTGGTGGACAGGTCACAGATACGCAGTATTTT. Encoded protein: CATSGGQVTDTQYF.

This clone was counted a few times. V gene TRBV7-8 combines with J gene TRBJ1-3; D uncertain. Trimming stripped 5 bases from V and 0 bases from J, with 11 bases between. Germline V CDR1 and CDR2: SGHVS, FQNEAQ. The CDR3 loop spans 15 amino acids. CDR3 coding DNA: TGTGCCAGCAGCCTGGGCCTCAGCTCTGGAAACACCATATATTTT. This translates into CASSLGLSSGNTIYF. The whole variable domain, remainder taken from reference TRBV7-8 and TRBJ1-3, is GAGVSQSPRYKVAKRGQDVALRCDPISGHVSLFWYQQALGQGPEFLTYFQNEAQLDKSGLPSDRFFAERPEGSVSTLKIQRTQQEDSAVYLCASSLGLSSGNTIYFGEGSWLTVV.

The V gene is TRBV6-5, the J gene TRBJ1-5; the D gene is possibly TRBD1 (6 bases). This CDR3 is built from 15 residues. Looked up from germline, CDR1 is MNHEY and CDR2 is SVGAGI. The V and J ends lost 6 bases and 0 bases respectively, with 12 bases between them. The CDR3 loop is CASRRGTFSNQPQHF. The CDR3 DNA reads TGTGCCAGCAGGAGAGGGACATTTAGCAATCAGCCCCAGCATTTT.

V is TRBV5-1 and J is TRBJ1-2, with D possibly matching TRBD1 (6 bases). Germline values: CDR1 SGHRS, CDR2 YFSETQ. This CDR3 comprises 14 residues. Trimming shortened V by 4 bases and J by 4 bases, and 14 bases separated the two germline ends. DNA of the CDR3: TGCGCCAGCAGCGGCTCTCAGGGGCGCTATGGCTACACCTTC. Protein sequence: CASSGSQGRYGYTF.

The chain employs TRBV10-3 and TRBJ1-6; the match to TRBD1 covers 7 bases. CDR3 length: 13 amino acids. The junction had 4 bases not matched to a gene; V was cut back by 4 bases and J by 10 bases. Germline assignment: CDR1 ENHRY and CDR2 SYGVKD. This CDR3 reads CAISGQGESPLHF. DNA for the CDR3: TGTGCCATCAGTGGACAGGGAGAGTCACCCCTCCACTTT.

CDR3 region: CASSFPGLYNEQFF. Written as DNA, the CDR3 is TGTGCCAGCAGCTTCCCGGGTCTCTACAATGAGCAGTTCTTC. J is TRBJ2-1 and V is TRBV11-1; unclear D gene. CDR1 is SGHAT, CDR2 FQDESV, per germline (reference sequence). The CDR3 contains 14 residues. The V end lost 3 bases, the J end lost 3 bases, and 9 bases lay between the germline ends. The full variable domain, completed using reference TRBV11-1 and TRBJ2-1, is EAEVAQSPRYKITEKSQAVAFWCDPISGHATLYWYRQILGQGPELLVQFQDESVVDDSQLPKDRFSAERLKGVDSTLKIQPAELGDSAMYLCASSFPGLYNEQFFGPGTRLTVL.

This clone was detected only a few times. The genes are TRBV10-3 and TRBJ1-4; no clear D gene. Germline V gene sequence: CDR1 ENHRY, CDR2 SYGVKD. The CDR3 is made up of 14 amino acids. V was trimmed by 5 bases and J by 4 bases, leaving 11 bases between them. The CDR3 is CAISLEGGNEKLFF. The CDR3 DNA is TGTGCCATCAGTCTGGAAGGAGGTAATGAAAAACTGTTTTTT.

This clone was detected only a few times. The chain uses TRBV6-5 and TRBJ1-5; 8 nucleotides align to TRBD1. The V gene end was trimmed by 2 bases and the J gene end by 6 bases; junction bases not matched to a gene: 6. Germline lookup yields CDR1 MNHEY and CDR2 SVGAGI. The CDR3 runs to 15 residues. The CDR3 nucleotides read TGTGCCAGCAGTTACGCCGGGACAGGCGGTCAGCCCCAGCATTTT. Translating gives CASSYAGTGGQPQHF.

This chain uses TRBV19 with TRBJ1-2; D not resolved. The V end was cut by 7 bases, the J end by 6 bases, with 36 bases between. Germline V lookup: CDR1 LNHDA, CDR2 SQIVND (reference sequence). This CDR3 is 20 amino acids long. CDR3 bases: TGTGCCAGTACAGGTACGGGATTGGGGATAGGTCGGTCGCCCATGAATGGCTACACCTTC. Amino acids: CASTGTGLGIGRSPMNGYTF. The full variable domain, rest sourced from reference TRBV19 and TRBJ1-2, is DGGITQSPKYLFRKEGQNVTLSCEQNLNHDAMYWYRQDPGQGLRLIYYSQIVNDFQKGDIAEGYSVSREKKESFPLTVTSAQKNPTAFYLCASTGTGLGIGRSPMNGYTFGSGTRLTVV.

The rearrangement links TRBV4-2 to TRBJ1-1, with D unresolved. This CDR3 is built from 14 residues. Germline values: CDR1 LGHNA, CDR2 YNFKEQ. Trimming took off 4 bases at V and 5 bases at J, with 14 bases between the two ends. For the CDR3, the DNA is TGTGCCAGCAGCCTTAACACCGTTTGGACTGAAGCTTTCTTT. It specifies CASSLNTVWTEAFF.

The chain links TRBV30 to TRBJ2-7; 7 nucleotides align to TRBD2. Germline V gene sequence: CDR1 GTSNPN, CDR2 SVGIG (reference sequence). The CDR3 runs 16 residues. V gave up 4 bases and J gave up 2 bases; unmatched junction bases: 14. The CDR3 spells CAWNDRAGREAYEQYF. The CDR3 DNA reads TGTGCCTGGAACGACAGAGCGGGGAGAGAGGCCTACGAGCAGTACTTC. The full variable domain, completed using reference TRBV30 and TRBJ2-7, is SQTIHQWPATLVQPVGSPLSLECTVEGTSNPNLYWYRQAAGRGLQLLFYSVGIGQISSEVPQNLSASRPQDRQFILSSKKLLLSDSGFYLCAWNDRAGREAYEQYFGPGTRLTVT.

The chain recombines TRBV29-1 with TRBJ1-2, with 10 nucleotides matching TRBD1. In germline, CDR1 is SQVTM, CDR2 ANQGSEA. This CDR3 spans 13 amino acids. The trim removed 6 bases at V and 7 bases at J, leaving 8 bases unmatched. This CDR3 reads CSVGDRGRGGYTF. CDR3 DNA: TGCAGCGTAGGAGACAGGGGGCGGGGTGGCTACACCTTC.

The chain recombines TRBV2 with TRBJ1-1; D is unclear. V was clipped by 10 bases and J by 0 bases, with 15 bases between them. CDR3 length: 14 residues. Germline lookup yields CDR1 SNHLY and CDR2 FYNNEI. Here the CDR3 DNA reads TGTGCCACCCACAGAAGGCAGTTGAACACTGAAGCTTTCTTT. It codes for CATHRRQLNTEAFF.

The chain couples TRBV11-1 to TRBJ2-2; D unresolved. Per the germline V gene, CDR1 is SGHAT and CDR2 is FQDESV (reference sequence). The CDR3 totals 12 residues. With 6 bases removed from V and 6 bases from J, the gap between germline ends came to 8 bases. CDR3 DNA sequence: TGTGCCAGCAGGAAACTCGCCGGGGAGCTGTTTTTT. Translation gives CASRKLAGELFF. Drawing the rest from reference TRBV11-1 and TRBJ2-2, the complete variable domain is EAEVAQSPRYKITEKSQAVAFWCDPISGHATLYWYRQILGQGPELLVQFQDESVVDDSQLPKDRFSAERLKGVDSTLKIQPAELGDSAMYLCASRKLAGELFFGEGSRLTVL.

The chain employs TRBV10-3 and TRBJ1-2; 8 nucleotides align to TRBD1. Per germline, CDR1 ENHRY and CDR2 SYGVKD. V lost 8 bases to trimming and J lost 1 base; unmatched junction nucleotides: 6. CDR3 length: 14 residues. CDR3 sequence: CAIPADRDNYGYTF. The DNA for the CDR3 is TGTGCCATCCCCGCGGACAGGGATAACTATGGCTACACCTTC.

The chain combines TRBV5-1 with TRBJ2-7; 10 positions agree with TRBD2. Germline V gene sequence: CDR1 SGHRS, CDR2 YFSETQ. Trimming took 1 base from V and 0 from J; bases not matched to a gene: 13. CDR3 length equals 19 residues. The CDR3 loop is CASSLFIGLADFRSYEQYF. The CDR3 nucleotides read TGCGCCAGCAGCTTGTTTATCGGACTAGCGGATTTCCGCTCCTACGAGCAGTACTTC.

The gene calls are TRBV5-1 and TRBJ2-3, with unresolved D. The V gene's germline CDR1 is SGHRS and CDR2 YFSETQ. The CDR3 runs 15 residues. Trimming took off 4 bases at V and 0 bases at J, with 12 bases between the two ends. The CDR3 sequence: CASSPYGLSTDTQYF. CDR3 DNA: TGCGCCAGCAGCCCATATGGGCTAAGCACAGATACGCAGTATTTT.

CDR3 region: CASRNRVGDYGYTF. In DNA, the CDR3 is TGCGCCAGCAGGAACAGGGTGGGGGACTATGGCTACACCTTC. The chain uses TRBV5-1 and TRBJ1-2, with D perhaps TRBD1 (6 bases). V gave up 5 bases and J gave up 3 bases, with 14 bases separating them. Germline V gene sequence: CDR1 SGHRS, CDR2 YFSETQ. This CDR3 has 14 residues.

The rearrangement uses TRBV18 and TRBJ1-2; 7 nucleotides agree with TRBD1. The junction had 13 bases not matched to a gene; V was cut back by 3 bases and J by 6 bases. From germline, CDR1 is KGHSH and CDR2 LQKENI. The CDR3 has 16 residues. Written as DNA, the CDR3 is TGTGCCAGCTCACCCGATATTGCACAGGGGCAGGATGGCTACACCTTC. Translation: CASSPDIAQGQDGYTF. Complete variable domain (other parts from reference TRBV18 and TRBJ1-2): NAGVMQNPRHLVRRRGQEARLRCSPMKGHSHVYWYRQLPEEGLKFMVYLQKENIIDESGMPKERFSAEFPKEGPSILRIQQVVRGDSAAYFCASSPDIAQGQDGYTFGSGTRLTVV.

V is TRBV18 and J is TRBJ2-5; 10 bases are shared with TRBD1. Trimming at V came to 3 bases and at J to 5 bases, leaving 6 bases not matched to a gene. There are 15 residues in the CDR3. Germline CDR1 and CDR2: KGHSH and LQKENI. The CDR3 reads CASSPRQGAGETQYF. The CDR3 DNA sequence: TGTGCCAGCTCACCGAGACAGGGGGCTGGGGAGACCCAGTACTTC.